The 4 T cell receptor beta chains below were found in one sample sequenced in a study of identical twins. Using its own MiXCR run on the 5' RACE reads, TCRdb lists one record per CDR3 protein. The table lists about 470,000 distinct CDR3 sequences, 20% to 25% of them singletons. These same records also appear under a second study, on T cells expressing NK-cell markers.

The source material was CD4+ T cells sorted from blood. Receptor source: a woman younger than 30 in good health.

The chain carries TRBV7-9 and TRBJ2-3, with 8 bases fitting TRBD1. Germline V gene lookup returns CDR1 SEHNR and CDR2 FQNEAQ (reference sequence). V shed 4 bases, J shed 4 bases, and the junction held 7 bases outside the gene matches. This CDR3 has 15 residues. DNA for the CDR3: TGTGCCAGCAGCTCCCGGACAGGGCGGGCAGATACGCAGTATTTT. Translating it yields CASSSRTGRADTQYF.

This clonotype came up a few times. The chain uses TRBV6-1 and TRBJ1-1, with D unresolved. CDR3 size: 13 residues. Trimming stripped 1 base from V and 10 bases from J, with 13 bases between. Germline V gene sequence: CDR1 MNHNS, CDR2 SASEGT. CDR3 sequence: CASSEVGKLVAFF. For the CDR3, the DNA is TGTGCCAGCAGTGAAGTGGGGAAGTTAGTAGCTTTCTTT.

The chain recombines TRBV11-2 with TRBJ2-3; D possibly matches TRBD1 or TRBD2 (6 bases each). V lost 0 bases to trimming and J lost 1 base, with 11 bases between them. CDR1 SGHAT and CDR2 FQNNGV come from the germline V gene. There are 16 residues in the CDR3. The CDR3 nucleotides read TGTGCCAGCAGCTTAGACCGGGGGCTGGGCACAGATACGCAGTATTTT. Encoded protein: CASSLDRGLGTDTQYF.

This clonotype was seen a few times. J is TRBJ2-3 and V is TRBV29-1; TRBD2 matches at 9 bases. The CDR3 sequence is 14 residues long. The trim removed 4 bases at V and 3 bases at J, leaving 5 bases unmatched. From germline, CDR1 is SQVTM and CDR2 ANQGSEA. In DNA form, the CDR3 reads TGCAGCGTTGGGGCTAGCGGGGCGACAGATACGCAGTATTTT. Its translation is CSVGASGATDTQYF.